This T cell receptor beta chain was sequenced during a study of CD8+CD57+ T cells in acquired aplastic anemia. This clonotype has a count of ten or more. For CDR3 and TCR beta VDJ profiling, genomic DNA was the template used. TCRdb processed the reads anew with MiXCR; each CDR3 protein has one entry. The table shows 190,000 or so distinct CDR3 sequences, with 61% occurring only once. CDR3 length equals 15 residues. The germline gives CDR1 SGDLS, CDR2 YYNGEE. The junction had 11 bases not matched to a gene; V was cut back by 8 bases and J by 3 bases. V usage is TRBV9 and J usage is TRBJ1-5; TRBD1 matches at 7 bases. Sequencing was performed on sorted CD4+, CD8+, or CD8+CD57+ T cells (not recorded which) from PBMCs. This TCR was recovered from a human donor in good health. The CDR3 here is CASTEPGQDNQPQHF. In DNA, the CDR3 is TGTGCCAGTACTGAACCAGGACAGGACAATCAGCCCCAGCATTTT.